The entry that follows covers one T cell receptor (beta chain) sequence. The CDR3 totals 15 residues. Between the trimmed V and J ends, which lost 5 bases and 5 bases, there was a span of 17 bases. CDR1 is KGHDR and CDR2 is SFDVKD in the germline V gene. The sample is drawn from a study of blood T cell repertoires in COVID-19. Repertoires were generated with immunoSEQ multiplex PCR, while TCRdb's copy carries only in-frame clones and drops some. The sample lists over 85,000 clones; 72% were seen once. The gene calls are TRBV24-1 and TRBJ1-2; TRBD1 is a possible D gene (5 bases). This clonotype originated in a woman in her fifties or sixties with acute or convalescent COVID-19. Sequencing was carried out using peripheral blood. The CDR3 bases are TGTGCCACCAGTGGCCAGGGAACAGGCGAGTATGGCTACACCTTC. Encoded protein: CATSGQGTGEYGYTF.